This TCR beta chain was sequenced for a study of spatial heterogeneity in lung cancer. The CDR3 runs 13 residues. V lost 7 bases and J 1 base, leaving 14 bases between the germline ends. Germline CDR1 is SQVTM and CDR2 is ANQGSEA. Each CDR3 protein is one row after TCRdb ran MiXCR on the 5' RACE reads. Among approximately 11,000 distinct CDR3 sequences, 3.9% were seen once, and the ten largest hold approximately 8%. In its sample, this clonotype is medium-sized. As to time point: sample taken at primary tumor resection. Whole RNA was taken from tumor, nontumor lung or frozen PBMC; it was then sequenced unsorted.

Specimen: normal lung tissue next to the tumor, collected at surgery. This chain connects TRBV29-1 to TRBJ2-7, with D possibly being TRBD2 (6 bases). The receptor was isolated from a male donor with early-stage non-small cell lung cancer. CDR3 loop: CSAYGGESYEQYF. CDR3 DNA sequence: TGCAGCGCATACGGCGGGGAGTCCTACGAGCAGTACTTC.